The sequence of this T cell receptor (beta chain) was determined in a study of technical replicates of blood from several donors. Here immunoSEQ multiplex PCR was the method, and the copy in TCRdb shows in-frame clones only, minus some. The data show approximately 69,000 clones, just under 97% seen once. The sequenced sample was T cells isolated from PBMCs. This TCR was recovered from a human donor in good health.

The CDR3 loop reads CASISSLGDTIYF. CDR3 DNA: TGTGCCAGCATTTCGTCTCTGGGCGACACCATATATTTT. The J gene is TRBJ1-3, the V gene TRBV7-8; D ambiguous. This CDR3 contains 13 residues. CDR1 is SGHVS and CDR2 is FQNEAQ in the germline V gene. V dropped 7 bases and J dropped 8 bases, with 15 bases sitting between them.